These 4 T cell receptor beta chains were all obtained from the same sample, sequenced in a study of blood T cells in healthy people across ages. Through a sample-barcoded 5' primer and a J-beta primer mix, a second PCR was run for roughly 7 to 12 cycles. TCRdb processed the 5' RACE reads anew with MiXCR; each CDR3 protein has one entry. The sample shows under 1,000,000 distinct CDR3 sequences, around 50% of them seen only once. Sequencing was performed on blood. The receptor source for this set is a man older than 75 in good health.

The CDR3 DNA follows: TGTGCCAGCAGTCCCAGGGTGGGAGGCAAAAACATTCAGTACTTC. It is translated as CASSPRVGGKNIQYF. The chain combines TRBV12-3 or TRBV12-4 with TRBJ2-4; D perhaps matches TRBD2 (6 bases). The germline V and J ends were trimmed by 5 bases and 3 bases, with 14 bases remaining between them. There are 15 residues in the CDR3.

This clonotype showed up just a few times. V gene TRBV5-5 combines with J gene TRBJ2-7; 11 bases are a match to TRBD2. The germline gives CDR1 SGHKS, CDR2 YYEKEE (reference sequence). This CDR3 has 15 amino acids. Trimming took 0 bases from V and 5 from J; bases not matched to a gene: 4. DNA of the CDR3: TGTGCCAGCAGCTTGGGTAGCGGGAGGGGCAACGAGCAGTACTTC. Translation: CASSLGSGRGNEQYF.

The chain uses TRBV14 and TRBJ1-1, with D possibly TRBD1 on 6 matching bases. Germline CDR1 SGHDN, CDR2 FVKESK. The CDR3 loop spans 14 amino acids. V was pared by 1 base and J by 5 bases, with 11 bases between. The CDR3 here is CASSQVTGGTEAFF. The CDR3 region has the DNA TGTGCCAGCAGCCAAGTGACAGGCGGGACTGAAGCTTTCTTT.

J is TRBJ1-1 and V is TRBV2; D perhaps matches TRBD1 (5 bases). With 6 bases removed from V and 0 bases from J, the gap between germline ends came to 14 bases. CDR3 length: 15 residues. Germline values: CDR1 SNHLY, CDR2 FYNNEI. The CDR3 loop is CASSQEDTMNTEAFF. CDR3 sequence (DNA): TGTGCCAGCAGCCAAGAGGACACCATGAACACTGAAGCTTTCTTT.